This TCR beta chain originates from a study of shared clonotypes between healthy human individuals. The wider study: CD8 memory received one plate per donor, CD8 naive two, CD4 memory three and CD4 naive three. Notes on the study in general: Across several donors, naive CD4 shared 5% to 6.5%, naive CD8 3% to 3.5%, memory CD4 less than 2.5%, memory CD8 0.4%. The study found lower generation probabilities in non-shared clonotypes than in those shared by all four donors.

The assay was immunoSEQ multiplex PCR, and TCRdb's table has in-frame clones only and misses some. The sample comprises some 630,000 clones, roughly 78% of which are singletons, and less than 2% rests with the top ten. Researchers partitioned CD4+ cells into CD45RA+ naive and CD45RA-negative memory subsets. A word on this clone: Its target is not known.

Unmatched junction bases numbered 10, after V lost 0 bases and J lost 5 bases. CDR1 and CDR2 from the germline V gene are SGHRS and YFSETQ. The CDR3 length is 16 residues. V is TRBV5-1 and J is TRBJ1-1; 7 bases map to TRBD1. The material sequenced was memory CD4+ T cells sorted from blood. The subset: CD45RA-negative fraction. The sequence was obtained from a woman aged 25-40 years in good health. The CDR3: CASSLVGRGLGTEAFF. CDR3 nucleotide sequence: TGCGCCAGCAGCTTGGTCGGAAGGGGGCTGGGTACTGAAGCTTTCTTT.